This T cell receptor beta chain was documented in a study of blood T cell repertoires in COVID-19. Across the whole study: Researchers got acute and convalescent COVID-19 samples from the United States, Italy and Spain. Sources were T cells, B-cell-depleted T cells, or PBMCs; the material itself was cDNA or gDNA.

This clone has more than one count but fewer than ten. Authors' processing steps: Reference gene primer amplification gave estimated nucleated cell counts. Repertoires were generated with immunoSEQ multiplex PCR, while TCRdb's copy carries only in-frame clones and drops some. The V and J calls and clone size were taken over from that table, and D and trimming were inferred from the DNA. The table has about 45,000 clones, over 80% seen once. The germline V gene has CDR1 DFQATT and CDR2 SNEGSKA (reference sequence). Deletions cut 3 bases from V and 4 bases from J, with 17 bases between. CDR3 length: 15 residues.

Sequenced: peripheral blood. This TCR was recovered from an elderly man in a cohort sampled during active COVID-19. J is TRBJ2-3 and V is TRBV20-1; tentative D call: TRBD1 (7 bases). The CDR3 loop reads CSASPGTAGSDTQYF. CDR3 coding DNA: TGCAGTGCTAGTCCCGGGACAGCGGGCTCAGATACGCAGTATTTT.